What follows are 16 T cell receptor beta chains derived from one specimen sequenced in a study of blood T cell repertoires in COVID-19. Produced via immunoSEQ multiplex PCR; TCRdb's table is partial and in-frame only. The sample shows under 250,000 clones, approximately 82% of them seen only once. Sequencing was carried out using peripheral blood. These receptors all stem from a woman between 70 and 85 years old with active or convalescent COVID-19.

This clone appeared once. The chain couples TRBV30 to TRBJ1-5; TRBD1 agrees at 8 bases. The CDR3 extends over 15 amino acids. Germline CDR1 reads GTSNPN; CDR2 reads SVGIG (reference sequence). V trimming: 3 bases; J trimming: 6 bases; junction bases outside the gene matches: 10. The CDR3 reads CAWSPPTGGPQPQHF. The DNA for the CDR3 is TGTGCCTGGAGCCCCCCAACAGGGGGTCCTCAGCCCCAGCATTTT.

The chain has TRBV27 and TRBJ2-5; 7 bases are shared with TRBD2. The CDR3 extends over 15 amino acids. J lost 5 bases, V lost 5 bases, and 11 bases had no gene match. Looked up from germline, CDR1 is MNHEY and CDR2 is SMNVEV (reference sequence). The CDR3 nucleotides read TGTGCCAGCAGTGCGCTGGGGGGAGGGAGGGAGACCCAGTACTTC. This gives the protein CASSALGGGRETQYF.

The chain joins TRBV5-1 to TRBJ2-7; weak D call: TRBD2 (5 bases). Germline CDR1 reads SGHRS; CDR2 reads YFSETQ. The length of the CDR3 is 13 residues. Trimming took off 5 bases at V and 7 bases at J, with 16 bases between the two ends. The chain's CDR3 is CASSWTAGEEQYF. The CDR3 coding sequence is TGCGCCAGCAGTTGGACGGCCGGGGAAGAGCAGTACTTC.

This rearrangement joins TRBV19 to TRBJ2-7; 9 nucleotides match TRBD1. The germline V gene encodes CDR1 LNHDA and CDR2 SQIVND (reference sequence). This CDR3 region has 17 residues. Trimming removed 4 bases from V and 5 bases from J; junction bases left unmatched: 15. CDR3 in DNA: TGTGCCAGTAGTAGGACGTCTTCCGGGACAGGGATCCACGAGCAGTACTTC. This translates into CASSRTSSGTGIHEQYF.

V gene TRBV3-1 (or the pseudogene TRBV3-2) combines with J gene TRBJ1-1; D possibly corresponds to TRBD1 (5 bases). The V gene lost 0 bases and the J gene lost 0 bases, with 8 bases spanning the gap. Looked up from germline, CDR1 is LGHDT and CDR2 is YNNKEL (reference sequence). This CDR3 is 15 amino acids long. The CDR3 coding sequence is TGTGCCAGCAGCCAAGAGGTGACAGTGAACACTGAAGCTTTCTTT. Its protein is CASSQEVTVNTEAFF.

This chain links TRBV5-6 with TRBJ2-4; D is uncertain. Deletions cut 2 bases from V and 6 bases from J, with 9 bases between. The CDR3 has 13 residues. The germline V gene encodes CDR1 SGHDT and CDR2 YYEEEE. The CDR3 is CASSLGDSNIQYF. CDR3 bases: TGTGCCAGCAGCTTAGGAGACTCAAACATTCAGTACTTC.

The chain is built from TRBV6-2 or TRBV6-3 and TRBJ2-1, with no clear D. CDR3 length equals 15 residues. CDR1 and CDR2 (germline): MNHEY, SVGEGT. The ends were cut back, 2 bases at V and 10 bases at J, with 18 bases in the middle. CDR3 sequence reads: CASSYDSPLAWEQFF. Written as DNA, the CDR3 is TGTGCCAGCAGTTACGACTCGCCCCTGGCGTGGGAGCAGTTCTTC.

This chain connects TRBV7-6 to TRBJ2-1; 8 bases fit TRBD2. V lost 5 bases to trimming and J lost 0 bases; unmatched junction nucleotides: 9. From germline, CDR1 is SGHVS and CDR2 FNYEAQ. CDR3 length equals 17 residues. The CDR3 sequence: CASSKGIAGNSYNEQFF. The CDR3, as DNA: TGTGCCAGCAGCAAAGGGATAGCGGGAAACTCCTACAATGAGCAGTTCTTC.

This clone appeared once. V usage is TRBV29-1 and J usage is TRBJ2-7, with 7 bases identical to TRBD2. Germline trimming cut 4 bases from V and 2 bases from J; bases unmatched to any gene: 5. This CDR3 comprises 13 residues. Germline CDR1 is SQVTM and CDR2 is ANQGSEA. CDR3 region: CSVVAGVPYEQYF. The CDR3 coding sequence is TGCAGCGTTGTCGCGGGAGTACCCTACGAGCAGTACTTC.

This clone was seen a handful of times. The chain combines TRBV27 with TRBJ2-1, with 7 bases that match TRBD1. The germline V gene has CDR1 MNHEY and CDR2 SMNVEV (reference sequence). Trimming cost V 3 bases and J 6 bases; bases outside gene matches: 5. The CDR3 totals 14 residues. The CDR3 DNA reads as TGTGCCAGCAGTTTCGCGACAGGGATCAATGAGCAGTTCTTC. Translating it yields CASSFATGINEQFF.

The gene calls are TRBV5-1 and TRBJ2-5; D may be TRBD1 (6 bases). Germline assignment: CDR1 SGHRS and CDR2 YFSETQ. With 5 bases removed from V and 4 bases from J, the gap between germline ends came to 12 bases. This CDR3 is 13 amino acids long. The CDR3 DNA reads TGCGCCAGCAGGCAGGGGACGGGAGAGACCCAGTACTTC. Translation: CASRQGTGETQYF.

The sample holds one count of this clone. The chain links TRBV18 to TRBJ1-6, with D uncertain. The CDR3 extends over 14 amino acids. The V end was cut by 5 bases, the J end by 5 bases, with 10 bases between. CDR1 and CDR2 from the germline V gene are KGHSH and LQKENI. The CDR3 coding sequence is TGTGCCAGCTCAGTAGCAGTCAATAATTCACCCCTCCACTTT. Protein product: CASSVAVNNSPLHF. Supplemented by reference TRBV18 and TRBJ1-6, the full variable domain reads NAGVMQNPRHLVRRRGQEARLRCSPMKGHSHVYWYRQLPEEGLKFMVYLQKENIIDESGMPKERFSAEFPKEGPSILRIQQVVRGDSAAYFCASSVAVNNSPLHFGNGTRLTVT.

CDR3 nucleotide sequence: TGCAGCGTTACTAGGGATGGCTACACCTTC. It encodes CSVTRDGYTF. The gene calls are TRBV29-1 and TRBJ1-2; D is ambiguous. Germline CDR1 reads SQVTM; CDR2 reads ANQGSEA. V was trimmed by 5 bases and J by 6 bases, leaving 7 bases between them. CDR3 length: 10 residues.

This clone appeared a single time. This sequence joins TRBV19 and TRBJ2-1, with TRBD1 matching 11 bases. The ends lost 4 bases at V and 5 bases at J; junction bases unmatched: 4. CDR3 size: 15 residues. Germline-derived CDR1 and CDR2 are LNHDA and SQIVND (reference sequence). CDR3 region: CASSRPGQGDNEQFF. The CDR3 DNA reads TGTGCCAGTAGTAGGCCGGGACAGGGGGACAATGAGCAGTTCTTC.

The chain combines TRBV3-1 (or the pseudogene TRBV3-2) with TRBJ1-2; 10 bases are a match to TRBD1. The germline CDR1 and CDR2 sequences are LGHDT and YNNKEL (reference sequence). After removal of 1 base from V and 13 bases from J, the junction contained 3 bases not matched to a gene. This CDR3 spans 12 amino acids. This chain's CDR3 is CASSQGQGAGTF. The CDR3 bases are TGTGCCAGCAGCCAAGGACAGGGGGCCGGCACCTTC.

This rearrangement joins TRBV19 to TRBJ1-3; TRBD1 is a possible D gene (5 bases). V lost 6 bases and J 3 bases, leaving 21 bases between the germline ends. CDR3 size: 17 residues. Germline V gene sequence: CDR1 LNHDA, CDR2 SQIVND (reference sequence). Written as DNA, the CDR3 is TGTGCCAGTAGCCGACAGTCAATATTGACCCTTGGAAACACCATATATTTT. It translates to CASSRQSILTLGNTIYF.